This entry describes one T cell receptor beta chain. The V and J ends lost 5 bases and 8 bases respectively, with 19 bases between them. The germline V gene encodes CDR1 SGHNT and CDR2 YENEEA. CDR3 size: 15 residues. This table comes from immunoSEQ multiplex PCR, and its TCRdb copy is limited to in-frame clones, with some not included. The sample records about 120,000 clones, 90% to 97% being singletons. The data are from a study of cytomegalovirus exposure and HLA in healthy donors. This TCR derives from a man aged 18 to 35 in good health and CMV-seronegative. J is TRBJ2-1 and V is TRBV11-3; weak D call: TRBD1 (6 bases). Sequencing was done on a sample of PBMCs. The CDR3 bases are TGTGCCAGCAGCAGTGGGACATTCGCGGGTGATGAGCAGTTCTTC. Translated: CASSSGTFAGDEQFF.